The 21 T cell receptor beta chains given below trace back to one sample, sequenced in a study of T cell responses to AZD1222 COVID-19 vaccine. Repertoires were generated with immunoSEQ multiplex PCR, while TCRdb's copy carries only in-frame clones and drops some. The sample consists of around 120,000 clones, roughly nine tenths of them appearing once. Here the sequenced sample was peripheral blood, taken on day 0 of AZD1222 vaccination. These TCRs come from an adult in good health.

The chain joins TRBV19 to TRBJ2-1; 9 bases fit TRBD2. The junction had 12 bases not matched to a gene; V was cut back by 4 bases and J by 8 bases. Germline assignment: CDR1 LNHDA and CDR2 SQIVND (reference sequence). CDR3 length: 16 residues. The CDR3 nucleotides are TGTGCCAGTAGTAGGCCCTTAGCGGGAGTTAACTATGAGCAGTTCTTC. Translating it yields CASSRPLAGVNYEQFF.

The chain carries TRBV27 and TRBJ2-3; D call uncertain. This CDR3 is built from 15 residues. The ends were cut back, 2 bases at V and 2 bases at J, with 11 bases in the middle. The germline V gene has CDR1 MNHEY and CDR2 SMNVEV (reference sequence). CDR3 nucleotide sequence: TGTGCCAGCAGTTTACAGTTAGGCCTCACAGATACGCAGTATTTT. It codes for CASSLQLGLTDTQYF.

The chain couples TRBV5-4 to TRBJ1-3, with D hard to call. Germline V gene data show CDR1 as SGHNT and CDR2 as YYREEE (reference sequence). This CDR3 comprises 16 residues. The V end was cut by 0 bases, the J end by 4 bases, with 14 bases between. The CDR3 region is CASSLGGRNYGNTIYF. For the CDR3, the DNA is TGTGCCAGCAGCTTGGGTGGGCGGAACTACGGAAACACCATATATTTT.

V gene TRBV4-1 combines with J gene TRBJ1-2; a weak D match, TRBD1 (5 bases). CDR1 and CDR2 (germline): MGHRA, YSYEKL. CDR3 length: 13 residues. Trimming stripped 2 bases from V and 4 bases from J, with 8 bases between. In nucleotides, the CDR3 is TGCGCCAGCAGCCAAAGGGGAGGCTATGGCTACACCTTC. Its translation: CASSQRGGYGYTF.

J is TRBJ2-3 and V is TRBV5-5; 12 bases align to TRBD2. Unmatched junction bases numbered 2, after V lost 3 bases and J lost 0 bases. Looked up from germline, CDR1 is SGHKS and CDR2 is YYEKEE (reference sequence). This CDR3 has 16 amino acids. The CDR3 DNA sequence: TGTGCCAGCAGCTATCTAGCGGGAGGGAGCACAGATACGCAGTATTTT. This sequence encodes CASSYLAGGSTDTQYF.

The chain recombines TRBV7-6 with TRBJ2-1; 10 bases are shared with TRBD1. V shed 5 bases, J shed 6 bases, and the junction held 10 bases outside the gene matches. Germline CDR1 is SGHVS and CDR2 is FNYEAQ. This CDR3 contains 16 residues. DNA for the CDR3: TGTGCCAGCAGCCATGGACAGGGGGAAGTCGGCAATGAGCAGTTCTTC. Its translation is CASSHGQGEVGNEQFF.

This rearrangement joins TRBV7-2 to TRBJ1-5; a weak D match, TRBD1 (5 bases). V was clipped by 1 base and J by 7 bases, with 11 bases between them. This CDR3 has 14 amino acids. Germline assignment: CDR1 SGHTA and CDR2 FQGNSA. In nucleotides, the CDR3 is TGTGCCAGCAGCTTAGGCTCTGGGGGGCAGCCCCAGCATTTT. Translating gives CASSLGSGGQPQHF.

The chain employs TRBV5-6 and TRBJ1-4, with D uncertain. This CDR3 spans 12 amino acids. V lost 6 bases, J lost 0 bases, and 3 bases lay in between. CDR1 SGHDT and CDR2 YYEEEE come from the germline V gene. The CDR3 protein is CASTTTNEKLFF. CDR3 nucleotide sequence: TGTGCCAGCACAACAACTAATGAAAAACTGTTTTTT.

The chain joins TRBV10-3 to TRBJ2-7, with unresolved D. Germline lookup yields CDR1 ENHRY and CDR2 SYGVKD. The CDR3 totals 13 residues. Trimming stripped 4 bases from V and 2 bases from J, with 9 bases between. CDR3 nucleotide sequence: TGTGCCATCAGTGTCGGCGAGACCTACGAGCAGTACTTC. Its translation: CAISVGETYEQYF.

The J gene is TRBJ2-7, the V gene TRBV7-3; D gene unclear. The ends were cut back, 0 bases at V and 6 bases at J, with 9 bases in the middle. There are 13 residues in the CDR3. The germline V gene encodes CDR1 SGHTA and CDR2 FQGTGA. The CDR3: CASSLTSLGEQYF. In nucleotides, the CDR3 is TGTGCCAGCAGCTTAACGTCACTTGGCGAGCAGTACTTC.

The chain has TRBV4-3 and TRBJ1-1; no clear D gene. V shed 0 bases and J shed 0 bases, with 2 bases lying between them. CDR1 is LGHNA and CDR2 is YSLEER in the germline V gene. The CDR3 has 13 amino acids. Here the CDR3 DNA reads TGCGCCAGCAGCCAAGATCTGAACACTGAAGCTTTCTTT. This gives the protein CASSQDLNTEAFF.

The rearrangement joins TRBV3-1 (or the pseudogene TRBV3-2) to TRBJ2-5, with TRBD1 matching 8 bases. V was pared by 2 bases and J by 0 bases, with 8 bases of the junction left unmatched. Per the germline V gene, CDR1 is LGHDT and CDR2 is YNNKEL (reference sequence). The CDR3 covers 17 residues. The CDR3 nucleotides read TGTGCCAGCAGCCAAATCACAGGGGGGAAGTACCAAGAGACCCAGTACTTC. It encodes CASSQITGGKYQETQYF.

The J gene is TRBJ2-5, the V gene TRBV2, with D perhaps matching TRBD2 (6 bases). Trimming stripped 2 bases from V and 2 bases from J, with 12 bases between. The CDR3 runs 15 residues. Germline loops: CDR1 SNHLY, CDR2 FYNNEI. The DNA of the CDR3 is TGTGCCAGCAGTGAACTTGGCGGGGCACAAGAGACCCAGTACTTC. Protein product: CASSELGGAQETQYF.

The chain uses TRBV19 and TRBJ1-5, with D possibly matching TRBD1 (6 bases). In germline, CDR1 is LNHDA, CDR2 SQIVND (reference sequence). The CDR3 loop spans 13 amino acids. Trimming pared 2 bases from V and 8 bases from J, leaving 10 bases between. CDR3 nucleotide sequence: TGTGCCAGTAGTATATGGGGGCTTGAGCCCCAGCATTTT. Residues: CASSIWGLEPQHF.

The chain carries TRBV11-2 and TRBJ2-3; 15 bases line up with TRBD2. The CDR3 spans 18 residues. The germline gives CDR1 SGHAT, CDR2 FQNNGV. With 2 bases clipped from V and 2 bases from J, the junction kept 5 bases outside the gene matches. The CDR3 DNA follows: TGTGCCAGCAGCTTACTGCGGACTAGCGGGAGGGCCACAGATACGCAGTATTTT. This encodes CASSLLRTSGRATDTQYF.

The chain carries TRBV7-2 and TRBJ1-5; perhaps TRBD1 as D (6 bases). With 0 bases removed from V and 6 bases from J, the gap between germline ends came to 12 bases. The CDR3 extends over 15 amino acids. Germline V gene sequence: CDR1 SGHTA, CDR2 FQGNSA. CDR3 bases: TGTGCCAGCAGCTTAGCCAGGGGATGGGTTCAGCCCCAGCATTTT. Its protein is CASSLARGWVQPQHF.

The chain is built from TRBV7-8 and TRBJ1-3, with D possibly matching TRBD1 (5 bases). Germline V lookup: CDR1 SGHVS, CDR2 FQNEAQ. V was trimmed by 8 bases and J by 7 bases, leaving 24 bases between them. This CDR3 comprises 16 residues. Here the CDR3 reads CASPIRAGSIGNTIYF. CDR3 sequence (DNA): TGTGCCAGCCCCATTAGGGCAGGGAGTATCGGCAACACCATATATTTT.

In nucleotides, the CDR3 is TGTGCCAGCACCTGGGGCAGGGGCGAGCAGTACTTC. It encodes CASTWGRGEQYF. The chain links TRBV12-3 or TRBV12-4 to TRBJ2-7, with D perhaps TRBD1 (6 bases). Deletions cut 7 bases from V and 6 bases from J, with 13 bases between. CDR3 length equals 12 residues.

The rearrangement links TRBV19 to TRBJ1-3; tentatively, D is TRBD1 (6 bases). Germline V CDR1 and CDR2: LNHDA, SQIVND (reference sequence). This CDR3 spans 17 amino acids. V gave up 3 bases and J gave up 1 base, with 16 bases separating them. For the CDR3, the DNA is TGTGCCAGTAGTATTCTCGAAGGGGGGGTATCTGGAAACACCATATATTTT. It translates to CASSILEGGVSGNTIYF. Drawing the rest from reference TRBV19 and TRBJ1-3, the complete variable domain is DGGITQSPKYLFRKEGQNVTLSCEQNLNHDAMYWYRQDPGQGLRLIYYSQIVNDFQKGDIAEGYSVSREKKESFPLTVTSAQKNPTAFYLCASSILEGGVSGNTIYFGEGSWLTVV.

This chain links TRBV4-3 with TRBJ1-2; TRBD1 matches 7 bases. The CDR3 spans 14 residues. The V gene end was trimmed by 3 bases and the J gene end by 3 bases; junction bases not matched to a gene: 4. CDR1 and CDR2 from the germline V gene are LGHNA and YSLEER. The DNA of the CDR3 is TGCGCCAGCAGCCAGGTAGACAGGGACTATGGCTACACCTTC. Translation: CASSQVDRDYGYTF.

This clone was picked up one time. The gene calls are TRBV7-8 and TRBJ2-2; a possible D gene is TRBD2 (5 bases). Trimming removed 2 bases from V and 4 bases from J, with 14 bases in between. This CDR3 contains 16 residues. Germline values: CDR1 SGHVS, CDR2 FQNEAQ. CDR3 in DNA: TGTGCCAGCAGCTTATGGGTCAGCGGAGGCACCGGGGAGCTGTTTTTT. Amino acids: CASSLWVSGGTGELFF.